The 22 T cell receptor beta chains reported below all come from one sample, sequenced in a study of blood T cell repertoires in COVID-19. The method was immunoSEQ multiplex PCR; TCRdb's version includes in-frame clones alone and lacks a portion of them. The sample comprises almost 200,000 clones, 70% to 90% of which are singletons, and around 8% rests with the top ten. The sequenced sample consisted of PBMCs or T cells enriched from blood (not recorded which). All receptors derive from a woman aged 18-29 years who had recovered from COVID-19.

This chain links TRBV30 with TRBJ1-1; weak D call: TRBD1 (6 bases). V was cut by 2 bases and J by 0 bases, with 7 bases left in between. Germline lookup yields CDR1 GTSNPN and CDR2 SVGIG (reference sequence). The CDR3 has 13 amino acids. This chain's CDR3 is CAWSNRVNTEAFF. CDR3 DNA sequence: TGTGCCTGGAGTAACAGGGTGAACACTGAAGCTTTCTTT.

V and J are TRBV6-1 and TRBJ1-5; a weak D match, TRBD1 (5 bases). CDR1 MNHNS and CDR2 SASEGT come from the germline V gene. Trimming left V 3 bases short and J 2 bases short, with 11 bases between. CDR3 length equals 15 residues. CDR3 amino acids: CASSEKGEGNQPQHF. Written as DNA, the CDR3 is TGTGCCAGCAGTGAGAAAGGGGAAGGCAATCAGCCCCAGCATTTT.

The chain combines TRBV4-1 with TRBJ1-2; TRBD1 is a possible D gene (5 bases). Germline V gives CDR1 MGHRA, CDR2 YSYEKL. There are 14 residues in the CDR3. V was shortened by 0 bases and J by 4 bases, with 9 bases between the two germline ends. The CDR3 region is CASSQDRGTYGYTF. CDR3 DNA: TGCGCCAGCAGCCAAGATCGCGGGACCTATGGCTACACCTTC.

The V and J genes are TRBV6-4 and TRBJ2-1; 7 bases fit TRBD2. V gave up 4 bases and J gave up 7 bases; unmatched junction bases: 10. CDR1 MRHNA and CDR2 SNTAGT come from the germline V gene. This CDR3 is built from 15 residues. The CDR3 nucleotides are TGTGCCAGCAGTGCCCTCGGGGGGAGTTCAAATGAGCAGTTCTTC. It translates to CASSALGGSSNEQFF.

This chain joins TRBV6-2 or TRBV6-3 and TRBJ2-7; TRBD1 might be the D (6 bases). In germline, CDR1 is MNHEY, CDR2 SVGEGT. The V and J ends lost 4 bases and 5 bases respectively, with 12 bases between them. CDR3 length: 13 amino acids. CDR3 DNA: TGTGCCAGCAGTTCCCGACAGGCAAACGAGCAGTACTTC. Its translation: CASSSRQANEQYF.

The rearrangement links TRBV5-6 to TRBJ1-1; D remains ambiguous. Trimming shortened V by 4 bases and J by 8 bases, and 15 bases separated the two germline ends. Germline CDR1 SGHDT, CDR2 YYEEEE. This CDR3 is built from 13 residues. The CDR3 sequence: CASSHTAVSEAFF. The CDR3 DNA is TGTGCCAGCAGCCATACCGCAGTTTCCGAAGCTTTCTTT.

V and J are TRBV7-6 and TRBJ1-4, with D hard to call. The V end lost 5 bases, the J end lost 1 base, and 14 bases lay between the germline ends. Germline lookup yields CDR1 SGHVS and CDR2 FNYEAQ. The CDR3 runs 16 residues. The CDR3 region has the DNA TGTGCCAGCAGCCCCCCCCTGAGTAGAACTAATGAAAAACTGTTTTTT. It specifies CASSPPLSRTNEKLFF.

The chain combines TRBV10-1 with TRBJ1-1; TRBD1 might be the D (5 bases). V was shortened by 0 bases and J by 9 bases, with 11 bases between the two germline ends. There are 13 residues in the CDR3. In germline, CDR1 is WNHNN, CDR2 SYGVQD (reference sequence). CDR3 sequence (DNA): TGCGCCAGCAGTGAGTCGACAGTTGGACAAGCTTTCTTT. Protein: CASSESTVGQAFF.

The chain recombines TRBV5-6 with TRBJ2-7; TRBD1 might be the D (6 bases). There are 14 residues in the CDR3. The germline V and J ends were trimmed by 0 bases and 3 bases, with 10 bases remaining between them. Germline loops: CDR1 SGHDT, CDR2 YYEEEE. The CDR3 nucleotides read TGTGCCAGCAGCTTGGGGGGACAAGACTACGAGCAGTACTTC. Protein: CASSLGGQDYEQYF.

There are a few counts of this clone. This chain links TRBV15 with TRBJ2-2; TRBD2 is a possible D gene (5 bases). The CDR3 loop spans 12 amino acids. The germline gives CDR1 LNHNV, CDR2 YYDKDF (reference sequence). V lost 7 bases to trimming and J lost 7 bases, with 10 bases between them. CDR3 sequence reads: CATNEGIGELFF. CDR3 DNA: TGTGCCACCAATGAGGGAATCGGGGAGCTGTTTTTT.

The rearrangement uses TRBV28 and TRBJ1-6, with 9 bases aligning to TRBD1. The CDR3 loop spans 19 amino acids. Unmatched junction bases numbered 14, after V lost 6 bases and J lost 2 bases. Germline CDR1 is MDHEN and CDR2 is SYDVKM. CDR3 in DNA: TGTGCCAGCAGACCCGGGACAGGGAATGAGTTTCCCTATAATTCACCCCTCCACTTT. It is translated as CASRPGTGNEFPYNSPLHF. Full variable domain (outside the CDR3, taken from reference TRBV28 and TRBJ1-6): DVKVTQSSRYLVKRTGEKVFLECVQDMDHENMFWYRQDPGLGLRLIYFSYDVKMKEKGDIPEGYSVSREKKERFSLILESASTNQTSMYLCASRPGTGNEFPYNSPLHFGNGTRLTVT.

The genes are TRBV7-9 and TRBJ1-2; tentative D call: TRBD1 (5 bases). Trimming took off 11 bases at V and 3 bases at J, with 16 bases between the two ends. CDR1 and CDR2 from the germline V gene are SEHNR and FQNEAQ (reference sequence). The CDR3 extends over 13 amino acids. DNA of the CDR3: TGTGCCGCCGGAGGAGGGGCGGACTATGGCTACACCTTC. It is translated as CAAGGGADYGYTF.

This sequence joins TRBV5-4 and TRBJ1-6; 7 bases fit TRBD1. The V gene end was trimmed by 1 base and the J gene end by 17 bases; junction bases not matched to a gene: 6. The CDR3 loop spans 12 amino acids. Germline-derived CDR1 and CDR2 are SGHNT and YYREEE (reference sequence). Written as DNA, the CDR3 is TGTGCCAGCAGCTTGAGGGGGCAGTCCTTCCACTTT. Protein: CASSLRGQSFHF.

V gene TRBV2 combines with J gene TRBJ2-2, with 8 nucleotides matching TRBD2. The J segment lost 1 base and the V segment lost 7 bases, leaving 8 bases of the junction unmatched. Germline V gene sequence: CDR1 SNHLY, CDR2 FYNNEI. The CDR3 consists of 16 residues. The chain's CDR3 is CASNRGLAGNTGELFF. As DNA, the CDR3 is TGTGCCAGCAACCGTGGTCTAGCGGGGAACACCGGGGAGCTGTTTTTT. The complete variable domain, with remaining parts taken from reference TRBV2 and TRBJ2-2, reads EPEVTQTPSHQVTQMGQEVILRCVPISNHLYFYWYRQILGQKVEFLVSFYNNEISEKSEIFDDQFSVERPDGSNFTLKIRSTKLEDSAMYFCASNRGLAGNTGELFFGEGSRLTVL.

This chain joins TRBV5-1 and TRBJ2-3; D perhaps matches TRBD1 (6 bases). V lost 5 bases and J 2 bases, leaving 18 bases between the germline ends. This CDR3 region has 16 residues. Germline V gene lookup returns CDR1 SGHRS and CDR2 YFSETQ. CDR3: CASSRGTNKVTDTQYF. The CDR3 coding sequence is TGCGCCAGCAGTAGGGGGACAAATAAGGTCACAGATACGCAGTATTTT.

The chain uses TRBV11-2 and TRBJ2-1; D gene unclear. CDR1 is SGHAT and CDR2 is FQNNGV in the germline V gene. The length of the CDR3 is 13 residues. Trimming took 2 bases from V and 11 from J, leaving 13 bases between them. The CDR3 region has the DNA TGTGCCAGCAGCTTAAACCCGCGAGGTCAGCAGTTCTTC. It specifies CASSLNPRGQQFF.

V usage is TRBV7-9 and J usage is TRBJ2-1; TRBD2 aligns across 9 bases. Germline V CDR1 and CDR2: SEHNR, FQNEAQ (reference sequence). CDR3 length equals 15 residues. With 5 bases clipped from V and 5 bases from J, the junction kept 7 bases outside the gene matches. The CDR3 is CASSGPGLADNEQFF. CDR3 nucleotide sequence: TGTGCCAGCAGCGGGCCGGGACTAGCAGACAATGAGCAGTTCTTC. The variable domain in full, completed from reference TRBV7-9 and TRBJ2-1, reads DTGVSQNPRHKITKRGQNVTFRCDPISEHNRLYWYRQTLGQGPEFLTYFQNEAQLEKSRLLSDRFSAERPKGSFSTLEIQRTEQGDSAMYLCASSGPGLADNEQFFGPGTRLTVL.

The rearrangement joins TRBV24-1 to TRBJ2-2; TRBD2 might be the D (6 bases). CDR1 and CDR2 (germline): KGHDR, SFDVKD. Trimming removed 0 bases from V and 7 bases from J, with 8 bases in between. The CDR3 spans 14 residues. CDR3 residues: CATSDLLGGGELFF. The CDR3 DNA follows: TGTGCCACCAGTGATTTGCTCGGGGGCGGGGAGCTGTTTTTT.

The chain is built from TRBV14 and TRBJ1-3, with 9 positions matching TRBD1. Germline V lookup: CDR1 SGHDN, CDR2 FVKESK. This CDR3 is 16 amino acids long. With V trimmed by 4 bases and J by 4 bases, 8 bases remained unmatched. CDR3 nucleotide sequence: TGTGCCAGCAGCCTTAGAACAGGGGGCTCCGGAAACACCATATATTTT. It yields the protein CASSLRTGGSGNTIYF.

The V and J genes are TRBV3-1 (or the pseudogene TRBV3-2) and TRBJ2-1; D not resolved. The CDR3 sequence is 12 residues long. CDR1 LGHDT and CDR2 YNNKEL come from the germline V gene (reference sequence). The V end lost 2 bases, the J end lost 4 bases, and 3 bases lay between the germline ends. As DNA, the CDR3 is TGTGCCAGCAGCCAAATATACAATGAGCAGTTCTTC. Translated: CASSQIYNEQFF.

This clone was counted a few times. The chain carries TRBV29-1 and TRBJ2-1; a weak D match, TRBD1 (5 bases). Germline V gene lookup returns CDR1 SQVTM and CDR2 ANQGSEA. The CDR3 is 12 amino acids. V lost 6 bases and J 8 bases, leaving 14 bases between the germline ends. The DNA of the CDR3 is TGCAGCGTGAGACATTTGGGGCATGAGCAGTTCTTC. The encoded protein is CSVRHLGHEQFF.

In this sample, this clone is medium-sized. Distinct nucleotide sequences in the sample also encode this CDR3. The chain couples TRBV5-1 to TRBJ2-3, with 8 positions matching TRBD1. Germline V lookup: CDR1 SGHRS, CDR2 YFSETQ. V shed 3 bases and J 1 base; nucleotides not matched to a gene: 1. The CDR3 is 14 amino acids. The CDR3 DNA reads TGCGCCAGCAGCTCGGACAGGGGCACAGATACGCAGTATTTT. Amino acid sequence: CASSSDRGTDTQYF.